The entry below describes one T cell receptor beta chain. This entry belongs to a study of shared clonotypes between healthy human individuals. The CDR3 length is 11 residues. Germline assignment: CDR1 MDHEN and CDR2 SYDVKM. V was cut by 6 bases and J by 5 bases, with 8 bases left in between. Each subset's genomic DNA was shared equally among a number of immunoSEQ plates. The table came from immunoSEQ multiplex PCR; TCRdb's copy has only in-frame clones and leaves some out. The sample contains some 2,400,000 clones, under 97% of which appear only once. The rearrangement links TRBV28 to TRBJ2-7; D ambiguous. The sequenced sample consisted of naive CD4+ T cells sorted from blood. The subset is: CD45RA+ positively selected. This receptor was obtained from a man younger than 35 in good health. The CDR3 nucleotides read TGTGCCAGCAGCCTCCCTAACGAGCAGTACTTC. Translating it yields CASSLPNEQYF.